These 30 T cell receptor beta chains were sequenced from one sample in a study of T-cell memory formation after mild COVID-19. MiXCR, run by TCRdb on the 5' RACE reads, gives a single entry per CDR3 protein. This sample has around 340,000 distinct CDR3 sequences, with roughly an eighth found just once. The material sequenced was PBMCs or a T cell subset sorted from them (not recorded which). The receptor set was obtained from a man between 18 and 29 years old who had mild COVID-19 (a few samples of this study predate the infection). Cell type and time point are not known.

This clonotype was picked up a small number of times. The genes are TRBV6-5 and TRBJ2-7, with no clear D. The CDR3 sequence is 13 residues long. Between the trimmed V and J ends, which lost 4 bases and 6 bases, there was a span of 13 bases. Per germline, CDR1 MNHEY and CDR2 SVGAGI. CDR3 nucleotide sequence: TGTGCCAGCAGTTCCTTACAAAAAGGCGAGCAGTACTTC. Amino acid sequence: CASSSLQKGEQYF.

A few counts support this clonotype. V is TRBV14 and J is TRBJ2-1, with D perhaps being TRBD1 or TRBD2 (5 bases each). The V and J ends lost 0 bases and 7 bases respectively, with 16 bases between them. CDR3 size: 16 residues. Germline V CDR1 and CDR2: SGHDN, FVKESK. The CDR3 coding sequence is TGTGCCAGCAGCCAAGAGAGGGAGAGATCAGGGAATGAGCAGTTCTTC. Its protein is CASSQERERSGNEQFF. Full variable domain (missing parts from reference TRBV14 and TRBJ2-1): EAGVTQFPSHSVIEKGQTVTLRCDPISGHDNLYWYRRVMGKEIKFLLHFVKESKQDESGMPNNRFLAERTGGTYSTLKVQPAELEDSGVYFCASSQERERSGNEQFFGPGTRLTVL.

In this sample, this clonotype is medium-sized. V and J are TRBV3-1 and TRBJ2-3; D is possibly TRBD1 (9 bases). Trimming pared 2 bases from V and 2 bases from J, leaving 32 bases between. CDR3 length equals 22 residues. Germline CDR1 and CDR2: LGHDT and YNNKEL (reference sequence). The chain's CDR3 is CASSQLTWEGQGLAGSTDTQYF. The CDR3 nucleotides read TGTGCCAGCAGCCAACTAACTTGGGAGGGACAGGGCTTAGCGGGGTCCACAGATACGCAGTATTTT.

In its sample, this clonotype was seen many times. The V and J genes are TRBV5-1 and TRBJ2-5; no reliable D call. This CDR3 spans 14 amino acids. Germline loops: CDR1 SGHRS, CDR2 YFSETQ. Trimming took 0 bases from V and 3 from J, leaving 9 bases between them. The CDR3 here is CASSLVGREETQYF. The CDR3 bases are TGCGCCAGCAGCTTGGTTGGGCGCGAAGAGACCCAGTACTTC.

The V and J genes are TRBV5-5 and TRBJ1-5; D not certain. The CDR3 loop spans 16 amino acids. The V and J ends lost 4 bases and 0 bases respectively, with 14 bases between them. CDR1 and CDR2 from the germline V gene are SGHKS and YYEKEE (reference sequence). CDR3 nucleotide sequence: TGTGCCAGCAGCCCCTCTGGCAAGAATAGCAATCAGCCCCAGCATTTT. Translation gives CASSPSGKNSNQPQHF.

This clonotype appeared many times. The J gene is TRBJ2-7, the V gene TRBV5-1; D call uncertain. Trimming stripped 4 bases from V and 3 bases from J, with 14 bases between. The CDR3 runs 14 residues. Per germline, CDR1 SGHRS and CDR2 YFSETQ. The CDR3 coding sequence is TGCGCCAGCAGCGGCGGTCGGCACGGCTACGAGCAGTACGTC. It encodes CASSGGRHGYEQYV.

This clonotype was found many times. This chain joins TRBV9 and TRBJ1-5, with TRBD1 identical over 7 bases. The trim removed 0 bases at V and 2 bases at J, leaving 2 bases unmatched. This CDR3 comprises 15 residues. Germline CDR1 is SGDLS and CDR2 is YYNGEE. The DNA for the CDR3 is TGTGCCAGCAGCGTAGGGCAGGGGGGCAATCAGCCCCAGCATTTT. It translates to CASSVGQGGNQPQHF.

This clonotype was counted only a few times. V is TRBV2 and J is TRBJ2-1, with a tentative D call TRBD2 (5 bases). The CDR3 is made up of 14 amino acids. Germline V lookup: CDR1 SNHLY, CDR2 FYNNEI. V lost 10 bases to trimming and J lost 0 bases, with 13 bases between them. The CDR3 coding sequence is TGTGCCACACGACCCGGGGACTCCTACAATGAGCAGTTCTTC. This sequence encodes CATRPGDSYNEQFF.

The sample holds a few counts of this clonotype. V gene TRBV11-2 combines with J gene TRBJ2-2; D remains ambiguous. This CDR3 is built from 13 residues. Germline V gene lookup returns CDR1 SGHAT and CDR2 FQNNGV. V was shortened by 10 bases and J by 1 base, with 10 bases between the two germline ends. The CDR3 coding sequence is TGTGCCACCCGGCGCCAGAACACCGGGGAGCTGTTTTTT. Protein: CATRRQNTGELFF.

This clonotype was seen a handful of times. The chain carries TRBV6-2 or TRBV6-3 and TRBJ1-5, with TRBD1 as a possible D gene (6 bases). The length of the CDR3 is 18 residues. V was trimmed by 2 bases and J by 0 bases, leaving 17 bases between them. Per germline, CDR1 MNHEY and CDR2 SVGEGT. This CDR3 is CASSYESGTTDSNQPQHF. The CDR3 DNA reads TGTGCCAGCAGTTACGAGTCAGGGACAACTGATAGCAATCAGCCCCAGCATTTT.

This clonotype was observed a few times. The CDR3 sequence: CASSPGQGADEQFF. The CDR3 DNA sequence: TGTGCCAGCAGCCCGGGACAGGGGGCCGATGAGCAGTTCTTC. The chain employs TRBV9 and TRBJ2-1; 12 positions match TRBD1. The ends lost 4 bases at V and 8 bases at J; junction bases unmatched: 4. CDR1 and CDR2 (germline): SGDLS, YYNGEE. The CDR3 sequence is 14 residues long.

CDR3 amino acids: CSSKGGNTDTQYF. The CDR3 DNA follows: TGCAGCTCTAAGGGGGGTAACACAGATACGCAGTATTTT. The J gene is TRBJ2-3, the V gene TRBV29-1; either TRBD1 or TRBD2 may fit D (6 bases each). V was shortened by 8 bases and J by 2 bases, with 14 bases between the two germline ends. The germline V gene encodes CDR1 SQVTM and CDR2 ANQGSEA. This CDR3 contains 13 residues.

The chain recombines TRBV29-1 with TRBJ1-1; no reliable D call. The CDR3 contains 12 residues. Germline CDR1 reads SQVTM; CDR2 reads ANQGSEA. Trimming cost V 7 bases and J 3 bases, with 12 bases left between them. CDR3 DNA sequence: TGCAGCGGGCACCGCGGGGACACTGAAGCTTTCTTT. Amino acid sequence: CSGHRGDTEAFF.

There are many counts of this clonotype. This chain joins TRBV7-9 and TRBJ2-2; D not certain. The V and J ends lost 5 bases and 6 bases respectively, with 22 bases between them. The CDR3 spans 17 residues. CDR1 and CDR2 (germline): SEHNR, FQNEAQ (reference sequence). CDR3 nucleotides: TGTGCCAGCAGCCCTCGACGATGGTTCGATTTTTCCGGGGAGCTGTTTTTT. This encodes CASSPRRWFDFSGELFF. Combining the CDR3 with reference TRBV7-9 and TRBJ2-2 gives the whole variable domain DTGVSQNPRHKITKRGQNVTFRCDPISEHNRLYWYRQTLGQGPEFLTYFQNEAQLEKSRLLSDRFSAERPKGSFSTLEIQRTEQGDSAMYLCASSPRRWFDFSGELFFGEGSRLTVL.

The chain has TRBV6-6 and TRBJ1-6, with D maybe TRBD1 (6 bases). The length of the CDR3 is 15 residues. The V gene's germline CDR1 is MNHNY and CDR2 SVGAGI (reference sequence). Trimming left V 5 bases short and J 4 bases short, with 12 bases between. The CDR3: CASSTSGAYNSPLHF. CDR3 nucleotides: TGTGCCAGCAGTACCTCAGGGGCTTATAATTCACCCCTCCACTTT.

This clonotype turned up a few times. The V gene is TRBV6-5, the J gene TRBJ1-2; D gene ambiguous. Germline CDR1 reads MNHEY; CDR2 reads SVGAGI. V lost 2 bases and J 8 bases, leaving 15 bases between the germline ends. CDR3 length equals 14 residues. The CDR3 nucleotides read TGTGCCAGCAGTTACGGCATACTAACGGGAGGCTACACCTTC. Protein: CASSYGILTGGYTF.

The CDR3, as DNA: TGCGCCAGCAGCTTGTTGTGGCGGGGGCCTGACAAAAACATTCAGTACTTC. Its translation is CASSLLWRGPDKNIQYF. The rearrangement joins TRBV5-1 to TRBJ2-4, with D perhaps TRBD2 (7 bases). V was clipped by 1 base and J by 3 bases, with 17 bases between them. CDR3 length: 17 residues. Germline CDR1 SGHRS, CDR2 YFSETQ. The full variable domain, with the rest looked up from reference TRBV5-1 and TRBJ2-4, is KAGVTQTPRYLIKTRGQQVTLSCSPISGHRSVSWYQQTPGQGLQFLFEYFSETQRNKGNFPGRFSGRQFSNSRSEMNVSTLELGDSALYLCASSLLWRGPDKNIQYFGAGTRLSVL.

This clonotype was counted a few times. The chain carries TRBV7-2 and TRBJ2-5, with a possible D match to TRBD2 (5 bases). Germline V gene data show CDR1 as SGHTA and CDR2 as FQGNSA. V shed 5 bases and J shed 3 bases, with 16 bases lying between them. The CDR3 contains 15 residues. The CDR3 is CASSPGLSREETQYF. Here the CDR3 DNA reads TGTGCCAGCAGCCCCGGACTCAGCCGGGAAGAGACCCAGTACTTC.

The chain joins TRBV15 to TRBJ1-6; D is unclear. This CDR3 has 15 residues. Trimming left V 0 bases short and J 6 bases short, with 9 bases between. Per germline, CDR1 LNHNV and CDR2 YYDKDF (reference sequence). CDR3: CATSRDLDSNSPLHF. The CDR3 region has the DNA TGTGCCACCAGCAGAGATTTGGATAGTAATTCACCCCTCCACTTT. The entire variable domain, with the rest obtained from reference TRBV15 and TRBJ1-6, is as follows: DAMVIQNPRYQVTQFGKPVTLSCSQTLNHNVMYWYQQKSSQAPKLLFHYYDKDFNNEADTPDNFQSRRPNTSFCFLDIRSPGLGDTAMYLCATSRDLDSNSPLHFGNGTRLTVT.

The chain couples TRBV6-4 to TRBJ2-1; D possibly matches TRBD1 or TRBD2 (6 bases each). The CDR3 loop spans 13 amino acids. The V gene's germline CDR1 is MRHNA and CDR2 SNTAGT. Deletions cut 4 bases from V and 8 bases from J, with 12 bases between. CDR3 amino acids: CASSGEGGHEQFF. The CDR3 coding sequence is TGTGCCAGCAGTGGGGAAGGGGGGCATGAGCAGTTCTTC.

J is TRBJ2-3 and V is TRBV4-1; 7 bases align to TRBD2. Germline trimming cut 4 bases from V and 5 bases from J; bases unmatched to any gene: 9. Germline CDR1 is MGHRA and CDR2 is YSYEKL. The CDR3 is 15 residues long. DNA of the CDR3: TGCGCCAGCAGCCCGGATGGGGGGGGACGAGATACGCAGTATTTT. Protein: CASSPDGGGRDTQYF.

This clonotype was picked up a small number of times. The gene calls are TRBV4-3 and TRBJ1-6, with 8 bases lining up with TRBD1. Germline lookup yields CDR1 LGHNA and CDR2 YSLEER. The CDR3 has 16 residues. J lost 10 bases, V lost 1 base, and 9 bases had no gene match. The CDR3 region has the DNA TGCGCCAGCAGCCAAGCAGGGGGCATATTCCAATCACCCCTCCACTTT. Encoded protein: CASSQAGGIFQSPLHF.

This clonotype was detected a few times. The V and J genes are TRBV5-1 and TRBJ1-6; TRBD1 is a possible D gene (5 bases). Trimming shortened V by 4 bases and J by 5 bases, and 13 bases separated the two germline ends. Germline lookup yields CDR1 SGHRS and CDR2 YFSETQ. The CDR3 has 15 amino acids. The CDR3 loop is CASSAKGPNNSPLHF. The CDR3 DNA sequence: TGCGCCAGCAGCGCCAAGGGACCTAATAATTCACCCCTCCACTTT.

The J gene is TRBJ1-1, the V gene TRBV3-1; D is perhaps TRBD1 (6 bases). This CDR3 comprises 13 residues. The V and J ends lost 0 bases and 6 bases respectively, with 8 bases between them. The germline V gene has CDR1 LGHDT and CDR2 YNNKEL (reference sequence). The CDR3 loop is CASSQEGGPEAFF. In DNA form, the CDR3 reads TGTGCCAGCAGCCAAGAGGGGGGCCCTGAAGCTTTCTTT. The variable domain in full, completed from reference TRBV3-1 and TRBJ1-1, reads DTAVSQTPKYLVTQMGNDKSIKCEQNLGHDTMYWYKQDSKKFLKIMFSYNNKELIINETVPNRFSPKSPDKAHLNLHINSLELGDSAVYFCASSQEGGPEAFFGQGTRLTVV.

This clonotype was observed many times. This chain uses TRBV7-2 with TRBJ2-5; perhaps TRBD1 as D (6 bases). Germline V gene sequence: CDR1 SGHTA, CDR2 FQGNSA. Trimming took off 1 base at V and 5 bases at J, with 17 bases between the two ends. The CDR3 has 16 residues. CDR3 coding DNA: TGTGCCAGCAGCTTAGGTGGGACATCGAGGAGGGAGACCCAGTACTTC. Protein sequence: CASSLGGTSRRETQYF.

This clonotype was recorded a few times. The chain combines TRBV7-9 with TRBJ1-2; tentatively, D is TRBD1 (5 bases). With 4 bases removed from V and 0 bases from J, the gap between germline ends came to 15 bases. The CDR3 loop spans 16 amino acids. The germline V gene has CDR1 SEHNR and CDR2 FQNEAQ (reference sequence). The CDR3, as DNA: TGTGCCAGCAGCTCACCTATGACAGTTTCTAACTATGGCTACACCTTC. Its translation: CASSSPMTVSNYGYTF.

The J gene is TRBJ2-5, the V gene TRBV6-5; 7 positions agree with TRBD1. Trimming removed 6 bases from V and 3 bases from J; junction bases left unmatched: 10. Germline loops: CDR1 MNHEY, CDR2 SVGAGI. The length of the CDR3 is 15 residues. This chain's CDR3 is CASSPSGGSEETQYF. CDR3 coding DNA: TGTGCCAGCAGCCCCTCAGGGGGTTCGGAAGAGACCCAGTACTTC.

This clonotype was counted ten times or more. This chain's CDR3 is CASSLQGFNYGYTF. Here the CDR3 DNA reads TGTGCCAGCAGTTTACAGGGGTTTAACTATGGCTACACCTTC. This chain uses TRBV12-3 or TRBV12-4 with TRBJ1-2; a possible D gene is TRBD1 (6 bases). The V end lost 2 bases, the J end lost 1 base, and 8 bases lay between the germline ends. CDR3 size: 14 residues.

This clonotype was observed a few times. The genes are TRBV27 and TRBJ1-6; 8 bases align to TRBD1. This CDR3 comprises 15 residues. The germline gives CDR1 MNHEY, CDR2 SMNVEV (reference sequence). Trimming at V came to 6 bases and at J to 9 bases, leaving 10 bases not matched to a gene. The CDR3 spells CASSPGQGGSSPLHF. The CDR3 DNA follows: TGTGCCAGCAGCCCTGGACAGGGAGGGTCTTCACCCCTCCACTTT.

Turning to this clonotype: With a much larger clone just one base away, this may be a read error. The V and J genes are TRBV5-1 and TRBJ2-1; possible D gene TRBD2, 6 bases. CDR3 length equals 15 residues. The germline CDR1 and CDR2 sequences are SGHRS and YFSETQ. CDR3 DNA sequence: TGCGCCAGCAGCTTGGCTTTAGCGGAATACACTGAGCAGTTCTTC. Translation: CASSLALAEYTEQFF.